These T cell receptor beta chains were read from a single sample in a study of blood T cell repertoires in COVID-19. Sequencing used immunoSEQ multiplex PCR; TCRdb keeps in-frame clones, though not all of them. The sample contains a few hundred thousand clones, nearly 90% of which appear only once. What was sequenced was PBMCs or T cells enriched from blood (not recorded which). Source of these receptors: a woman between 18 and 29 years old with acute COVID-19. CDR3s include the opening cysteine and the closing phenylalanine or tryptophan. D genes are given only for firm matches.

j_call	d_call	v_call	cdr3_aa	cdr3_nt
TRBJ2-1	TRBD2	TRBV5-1	CASSLVGLAGGLSYNEQFF	TGCGCCAGCAGCTTGGTTGGTCTAGCGGGAGGGCTCTCCTACAATGAGCAGTTCTTC
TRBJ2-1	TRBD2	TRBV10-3	CAIRHLAGGFNEQFF	TGTGCCATCAGACATCTAGCGGGAGGATTCAATGAGCAGTTCTTC
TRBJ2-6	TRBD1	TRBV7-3	CASTPGGAGGANVLTF	TGTGCCAGCACCCCAGGGGGCGCGGGTGGGGCCAACGTCCTGACTTTC
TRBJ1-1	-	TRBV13	CASSLGQGGEVEAFF	TGTGCCAGCAGCTTAGGACAGGGCGGTGAAGTAGAAGCTTTCTTT
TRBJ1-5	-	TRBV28	CASSLGGFNQPQHF	TGTGCCAGCAGTTTAGGGGGGTTTAATCAGCCCCAGCATTTT
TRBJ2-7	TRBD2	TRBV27	CASSFLGRAGGYEQYF	TGTGCCAGCAGTTTCCTCGGGAGGGCGGGAGGCTACGAGCAGTACTTC
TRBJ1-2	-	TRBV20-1	CSAREGGGYTF	TGCAGTGCTAGAGAAGGGGGAGGCTACACCTTC
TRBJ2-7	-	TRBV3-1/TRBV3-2	CASSQLLQTREQYF	TGTGCCAGCAGCCAACTCTTACAGACTAGGGAGCAGTACTTC
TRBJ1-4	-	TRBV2	CASSALQATNEKLFF	TGTGCCAGCAGTGCTCTACAGGCAACTAATGAAAAACTGTTTTTT
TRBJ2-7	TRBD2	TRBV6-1	CASSGLAGAPRGGEQYF	TGTGCCAGCAGTGGACTAGCGGGAGCCCCCAGAGGGGGCGAGCAGTACTTC
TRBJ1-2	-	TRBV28	CASSLGLPIYGYTF	TGTGCCAGCAGTTTAGGGCTCCCGATCTATGGCTACACCTTC
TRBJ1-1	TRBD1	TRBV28	CASSPNPQGVVTEAFF	TGTGCCAGCAGTCCTAACCCACAGGGGGTGGTCACTGAAGCTTTCTTT
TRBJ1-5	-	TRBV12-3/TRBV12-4	CASSFSGDQPQHF	TGTGCCAGCAGTTTCTCGGGGGATCAGCCCCAGCATTTT